This T cell receptor (beta chain) is drawn from a study of kidney transplant recipient with SARS-CoV-2 infection. From the reads, TCRdb called clonotypes with MiXCR, one entry per CDR3 protein. Among approximately 240,000 distinct CDR3 sequences listed, under 30% were seen once. This clonotype has ten or more counts. This CDR3 is built from 15 residues. The germline gives CDR1 MNHNS, CDR2 SASEGT. The V gene end was trimmed by 3 bases and the J gene end by 6 bases; junction bases not matched to a gene: 7. This sample comprised a blood sample, obtained at baseline and on roughly day 120 from a kidney transplant recipient. The clonotype originates from a male patient aged 25-45 years who had COVID-19 and was a kidney transplant recipient. The graft donor may have given rise to some T cells. The chain joins TRBV6-1 to TRBJ2-7; TRBD1 agrees at 11 bases. For the CDR3, the DNA is TGTGCCAGCAGTGATCCTGGGACAGGGGGAAGCGAGCAGTACTTC. It encodes CASSDPGTGGSEQYF.